This record looks at one TCR beta chain sequence and its context. Just one base apart from a much larger clone, this may be a read error. TCRdb re-derived calls from the 5' RACE reads in MiXCR, one entry per CDR3 protein. The sample yields 300,000 to 350,000 distinct CDR3 sequences, 3.5% to 4.5% seen once. These data originate in a study of T cells after yellow fever vaccination. Germline loops: CDR1 SGHTA, CDR2 FQGNSA. The CDR3 extends over 13 amino acids. Trimming removed 4 bases at V and 8 bases at J, with 14 bases between. The chain is built from TRBV7-2 and TRBJ1-1; no clear D gene. The input for sequencing was PBMCs, taken 15 days after the yellow fever booster vaccination. The TCR originated in a man younger than 35 who received the YFV17D yellow fever vaccine. The CDR3 spells CASSSTVAGEAFF. CDR3 sequence (DNA): TGTGCCAGCAGCTCGACCGTCGCGGGAGAAGCTTTCTTT.